These 18 T cell receptor beta chains were sequenced from one sample in a study of blood T cell repertoires in COVID-19. Clones were sequenced by immunoSEQ multiplex PCR, and TCRdb holds only the in-frame ones, with some missing. The table has more than 200,000 clones, 88% seen once. The sample was peripheral blood. The receptors shown here come from a woman aged 30 to 39 with COVID-19, enrolled during active disease.

The count of this clone is one. J is TRBJ1-2 and V is TRBV12-3 or TRBV12-4; D is possibly TRBD1 (5 bases). This CDR3 spans 13 amino acids. Trimming left V 4 bases short and J 4 bases short, with 10 bases between. The CDR3 spells CASSWGRSYGYTF. The CDR3 bases are TGTGCCAGCAGTTGGGGCAGATCCTATGGCTACACCTTC.

This sequence joins TRBV2 and TRBJ2-3; 11 bases are shared with TRBD2. The trim removed 11 bases at V and 1 base at J, leaving 5 bases unmatched. Germline values: CDR1 SNHLY, CDR2 FYNNEI. The CDR3 has 14 amino acids. CDR3 region: CAVQLAGGTDTQYF. The CDR3 DNA reads as TGTGCCGTACAACTAGCGGGGGGCACAGATACGCAGTATTTT. The full variable domain, completed using reference TRBV2 and TRBJ2-3, is EPEVTQTPSHQVTQMGQEVILRCVPISNHLYFYWYRQILGQKVEFLVSFYNNEISEKSEIFDDQFSVERPDGSNFTLKIRSTKLEDSAMYFCAVQLAGGTDTQYFGPGTRLTVL.

Here the CDR3 DNA reads TGTGCCAGCAGTTTATACGGAGCTAACTATGGCTACACCTTC. Protein sequence: CASSLYGANYGYTF. This chain connects TRBV28 to TRBJ1-2; no clear D. V was trimmed by 1 base and J by 0 bases, leaving 6 bases between them. Looked up from germline, CDR1 is MDHEN and CDR2 is SYDVKM. This CDR3 has 14 amino acids.

V is TRBV24-1 and J is TRBJ2-7, with TRBD1 matching 7 bases. With V trimmed by 5 bases and J by 3 bases, 9 bases remained unmatched. CDR1 KGHDR and CDR2 SFDVKD come from the germline V gene. The CDR3 has 15 amino acids. CDR3 loop: CATSAVGQGVYEQYF. The CDR3 coding sequence is TGTGCCACCAGTGCCGTCGGGCAGGGGGTCTACGAGCAGTACTTC.

The genes are TRBV5-1 and TRBJ1-1; 9 nucleotides agree with TRBD1. CDR1 is SGHRS and CDR2 is YFSETQ in the germline V gene. The CDR3 length is 14 residues. The trim removed 4 bases at V and 8 bases at J, leaving 9 bases unmatched. The DNA of the CDR3 is TGCGCCAGCAGCCCCGCGGGACAGGGACCCGAAGCTTTCTTT. It specifies CASSPAGQGPEAFF.

J is TRBJ1-2 and V is TRBV10-1; D is ambiguous. The CDR3 has 14 residues. CDR1 WNHNN and CDR2 SYGVQD come from the germline V gene (reference sequence). Trimming left V 2 bases short and J 9 bases short, with 16 bases between. The CDR3 here is CASSERLEGVSYTF. CDR3 bases: TGCGCCAGCAGTGAGCGACTGGAGGGTGTAAGCTACACCTTC.

The rearrangement links TRBV30 to TRBJ2-7; 15 positions match TRBD2. V lost 2 bases to trimming and J lost 4 bases; unmatched junction nucleotides: 6. The CDR3 spans 16 residues. Germline V gene lookup returns CDR1 GTSNPN and CDR2 SVGIG (reference sequence). The CDR3 bases are TGTGCCTGGAGTCCCGGGACTAGCGGGAGGTCGTACGAGCAGTACGTC. This translates into CAWSPGTSGRSYEQYV.

The chain employs TRBV13 and TRBJ2-3; D unresolved. This CDR3 is 12 amino acids long. Germline V CDR1 and CDR2: PRHDT, FYEKMQ (reference sequence). V lost 4 bases, J lost 10 bases, and 12 bases lay in between. The CDR3 DNA reads TGTGCCAGCAGCTCCCGCCTGGGCTCGCAGTATTTT. This gives the protein CASSSRLGSQYF.

This rearrangement joins TRBV7-6 to TRBJ2-1; 9 nucleotides agree with TRBD2. In germline, CDR1 is SGHVS, CDR2 FNYEAQ. The CDR3 has 18 residues. The V segment lost 4 bases and the J segment 0 bases; nucleotides outside the gene matches: 10. CDR3 bases: TGTGCCAGCAGCTCCCAGGTAGCGGGAGCTGACTCCTACAATGAGCAGTTCTTC. It encodes CASSSQVAGADSYNEQFF.

The gene calls are TRBV18 and TRBJ1-3; a possible D gene is TRBD1 (6 bases). Germline values: CDR1 KGHSH, CDR2 LQKENI. V gave up 6 bases and J gave up 0 bases, with 21 bases separating them. CDR3 size: 18 residues. This chain's CDR3 is CASSPGAKPFDSGNTIYF. The CDR3 DNA reads as TGTGCCAGCTCCCCAGGGGCGAAGCCCTTCGACTCTGGAAACACCATATATTTT.

The gene calls are TRBV6-2 or TRBV6-3 and TRBJ2-1, with D perhaps matching TRBD2 (6 bases). The CDR3 is 16 residues long. Trimming removed 0 bases from V and 0 bases from J, with 9 bases in between. Germline CDR1 and CDR2: MNHEY and SVGEGT. Here the CDR3 DNA reads TGTGCCAGCAGTTACTCGACGACTAGCTCCTACAATGAGCAGTTCTTC. As protein: CASSYSTTSSYNEQFF.

This clone was observed a few times. The rearrangement links TRBV2 to TRBJ1-2; D is perhaps TRBD1 (6 bases). The CDR3 consists of 13 residues. V was cut by 2 bases and J by 8 bases, with 12 bases left in between. CDR1 is SNHLY, CDR2 FYNNEI, per germline. CDR3 residues: CASSESGVVGYTF. The CDR3, as DNA: TGTGCCAGCAGTGAATCAGGGGTGGTGGGCTACACCTTC.

J is TRBJ2-1 and V is TRBV18, with a tentative D call TRBD2 (7 bases). CDR3 size: 19 residues. Germline-derived CDR1 and CDR2 are KGHSH and LQKENI. Trimming pared 5 bases from V and 2 bases from J, leaving 25 bases between. The CDR3 DNA reads TGTGCCAGCTCAGGTGTTGGGGACAAGGGAGGGACTCCCTACAATGAGCAGTTCTTC. Its translation is CASSGVGDKGGTPYNEQFF.

This chain uses TRBV5-5 with TRBJ1-1; D possibly corresponds to TRBD1 (6 bases). Germline CDR1 reads SGHKS; CDR2 reads YYEKEE (reference sequence). The CDR3 runs 13 residues. V shed 2 bases and J shed 4 bases, with 9 bases lying between them. The CDR3 here is CASSLTGTTEAFF. The DNA for the CDR3 is TGTGCCAGCAGCTTAACAGGGACCACTGAAGCTTTCTTT.

This rearrangement joins TRBV2 to TRBJ2-7, with 7 bases fitting TRBD1. The J segment lost 4 bases and the V segment lost 8 bases, leaving 2 bases of the junction unmatched. This CDR3 spans 11 amino acids. CDR1 and CDR2 from the germline V gene are SNHLY and FYNNEI. The CDR3 reads CASRRGYEQYF. In DNA form, the CDR3 reads TGTGCCAGCCGCAGGGGGTACGAGCAGTACTTC.

The rearrangement links TRBV6-5 to TRBJ2-7; 11 bases map to TRBD1. The CDR3 sequence is 15 residues long. J was trimmed by 4 bases and V by 6 bases; bases with no gene match: 8. Germline CDR1 reads MNHEY; CDR2 reads SVGAGI. The CDR3 protein is CASSARTGGGYEQYF. CDR3 DNA: TGTGCCAGCAGCGCTAGGACAGGGGGCGGTTACGAGCAGTACTTC.

This chain connects TRBV19 to TRBJ2-1; TRBD2 might be the D (5 bases). This CDR3 has 16 amino acids. V gave up 0 bases and J gave up 4 bases, with 13 bases separating them. Germline CDR1 and CDR2: LNHDA and SQIVND (reference sequence). The CDR3 DNA sequence: TGTGCCAGTAGTATAGACAGCCCTAGCCGGTACAATGAGCAGTTCTTC. It specifies CASSIDSPSRYNEQFF. Full variable domain (rest looked up from reference TRBV19 and TRBJ2-1): DGGITQSPKYLFRKEGQNVTLSCEQNLNHDAMYWYRQDPGQGLRLIYYSQIVNDFQKGDIAEGYSVSREKKESFPLTVTSAQKNPTAFYLCASSIDSPSRYNEQFFGPGTRLTVL.

V gene TRBV11-2 combines with J gene TRBJ1-4, with unresolved D. V was clipped by 3 bases and J by 7 bases, with 12 bases between them. Germline-derived CDR1 and CDR2 are SGHAT and FQNNGV. This CDR3 is 14 amino acids long. CDR3 region: CASSFGNRIEKLFF. As DNA, the CDR3 is TGTGCCAGCAGCTTTGGAAACAGAATTGAAAAACTGTTTTTT.